These T cell receptor beta chains were read from a single sample in a study of early T cells in non-severe SARS-CoV-2 infection. In TCRdb, the 5' RACE reads were re-called with MiXCR into one record per CDR3 protein. The data hold fewer than 120,000 distinct CDR3 sequences, with 10% to 15% observed a single time. This specimen was whole blood, taken at baseline. The receptors were gathered from an adult who was a healthcare worker with PCR-confirmed SARS-CoV-2 infection or an uninfected control (not recorded which). The CDR3 runs from the conserved cysteine through the conserved F or W. A D gene is named only where the DNA matches it firmly. Not all rows give a size; the values are once, few, many and, for expanded clones, a class.

d_call	v_call	clone_size	j_call	cdr3_aa	cdr3_nt
.	TRBV6-5	.	TRBJ2-1	CASSYSDRNEQFF	TGTGCCAGCAGTTACTCGGACAGAAATGAGCAGTTCTTC
TRBD1	TRBV5-1	.	TRBJ2-7	CASSRDRAYEQYF	TGCGCCAGCAGCCGGGACAGAGCCTACGAGCAGTACTTC
TRBD1	TRBV20-1	.	TRBJ2-3	CSARAQGATDTQYF	TGCAGTGCTAGAGCACAGGGGGCAACAGATACGCAGTATTTT
.	TRBV7-8	few	TRBJ2-1	CASSLAQGQFF	TGTGCCAGCAGCTTAGCCCAAGGACAGTTCTTC
.	TRBV30	few	TRBJ1-1	CAWSEGSTEAFF	TGTGCCTGGAGCGAGGGGAGCACTGAAGCTTTCTTT
TRBD2	TRBV20-1	few	TRBJ2-3	CSATLAGVTDTQYF	TGCAGTGCCACTCTAGCGGGGGTCACAGATACGCAGTATTTT
.	TRBV20-1	many	TRBJ1-1	CSARDLGGMNTEAFF	TGCAGTGCTAGAGATCTCGGAGGGATGAACACTGAAGCTTTCTTT
TRBD1	TRBV6-5	.	TRBJ2-3	CASSYSTDRGRADTQYF	TGTGCCAGCAGTTACTCAACAGACAGGGGGAGAGCAGATACGCAGTATTTT
.	TRBV24-1	few	TRBJ2-2	CATSDALVGNTGELFF	TGTGCCACCAGTGATGCCCTTGTTGGGAACACCGGGGAGCTGTTTTTT
.	TRBV12-3/TRBV12-4	few	TRBJ1-2	CASSPAAGWVYGYTF	TGTGCCAGCAGTCCTGCGGCAGGGTGGGTCTATGGCTACACCTTC